The next 17 T cell receptor beta chains were all read from a single sample in a study of cytomegalovirus exposure and HLA in healthy donors. 60 Vbeta and 13 Jbeta primers were used in PCR. Profiled with immunoSEQ multiplex PCR; TCRdb holds only in-frame clones, not every one. The sample comprises about 130,000 clones, roughly 10% of which are singletons, and 1.8% rests with the top ten. The sample was PBMCs. These receptors came from a middle-aged man in good health and CMV-seronegative.

The genes are TRBV9 and TRBJ2-7, with 12 bases that match TRBD2. The CDR3 has 15 amino acids. The V gene end was trimmed by 3 bases and the J gene end by 1 base; junction bases not matched to a gene: 2. Germline CDR1 and CDR2: SGDLS and YYNGEE. The DNA for the CDR3 is TGTGCCAGCAGCGCCGGACTAGCGGGGTCCTACGAGCAGTACTTC. The encoded protein is CASSAGLAGSYEQYF.

This clone has only a few counts. The chain joins TRBV6-5 to TRBJ1-1, with D perhaps TRBD1 (5 bases). The germline V and J ends were trimmed by 7 bases and 4 bases, with 16 bases remaining between them. This CDR3 is 14 amino acids long. The germline V gene has CDR1 MNHEY and CDR2 SVGAGI. The CDR3 coding sequence is TGTGCCAGCACTTTGGGAGGGGTATCCACTGAAGCTTTCTTT. This codes for CASTLGGVSTEAFF.

This clone came up a few times. The genes are TRBV27 and TRBJ2-7, with unresolved D. Germline CDR1 reads MNHEY; CDR2 reads SMNVEV (reference sequence). With 6 bases removed from V and 1 base from J, the gap between germline ends came to 10 bases. The CDR3 runs 13 residues. This chain's CDR3 is CASSQTRSYEQYF. CDR3 nucleotide sequence: TGTGCCAGCAGCCAGACACGTTCCTACGAGCAGTACTTC.

This clone came up once. This rearrangement joins TRBV10-1 to TRBJ2-1; a possible D gene is TRBD2 (6 bases). Per the germline V gene, CDR1 is WNHNN and CDR2 is SYGVQD (reference sequence). The CDR3 has 16 amino acids. Trimming pared 0 bases from V and 10 bases from J, leaving 19 bases between. CDR3: CASSESRRAGIGEQFF. The CDR3 bases are TGCGCCAGCAGTGAGTCGAGGAGGGCGGGAATAGGCGAGCAGTTCTTC.

V is TRBV5-6 and J is TRBJ1-5; 7 positions match TRBD1. CDR1 and CDR2 (germline): SGHDT, YYEEEE. J gave up 3 bases and V 3 bases, and 3 bases lay outside the gene matches. The CDR3 is made up of 14 amino acids. The CDR3, as DNA: TGTGCCAGCAGCTCGACAGGGCTCAATCAGCCCCAGCATTTT. This sequence encodes CASSSTGLNQPQHF.

This rearrangement joins TRBV13 to TRBJ2-7; 8 nucleotides line up with TRBD2. Germline CDR1 and CDR2: PRHDT and FYEKMQ (reference sequence). Trimming at V came to 7 bases and at J to 2 bases, leaving 13 bases not matched to a gene. There are 16 residues in the CDR3. CDR3 nucleotide sequence: TGTGCCAGCACCCAAGGGGCAGCGGGAGCAGCCTACGAGCAGTACTTC. Protein product: CASTQGAAGAAYEQYF.

The gene calls are TRBV11-3 and TRBJ2-7, with 7 bases fitting TRBD2. Looked up from germline, CDR1 is SGHNT and CDR2 is YENEEA. V gave up 5 bases and J gave up 1 base; unmatched junction bases: 5. This CDR3 has 14 residues. The CDR3: CASSPQAGSYEQYF. In DNA form, the CDR3 reads TGTGCCAGCAGCCCCCAAGCGGGATCCTACGAGCAGTACTTC.

The rearrangement joins TRBV7-9 to TRBJ2-2; 11 bases agree with TRBD2. Germline CDR1 and CDR2: SEHNR and FQNEAQ (reference sequence). This CDR3 has 14 residues. V dropped 0 bases and J dropped 13; count of bases not matched to a gene: 4. The CDR3 is CASSLALAGGALFF. CDR3 nucleotide sequence: TGTGCCAGCAGCTTAGCTCTAGCGGGAGGTGCGCTGTTTTTT.

This clone appeared a few times. The rearrangement uses TRBV9 and TRBJ1-6, with D perhaps matching TRBD1 (6 bases). Germline-derived CDR1 and CDR2 are SGDLS and YYNGEE. The ends were cut back, 1 base at V and 8 bases at J, with 13 bases in the middle. This CDR3 is built from 15 residues. For the CDR3, the DNA is TGTGCCAGCAGCGTAACAGGGAATGAGGATTCACCCCTCCACTTT. Amino acid sequence: CASSVTGNEDSPLHF. Drawing the rest from reference TRBV9 and TRBJ1-6, the complete variable domain is DSGVTQTPKHLITATGQRVTLRCSPRSGDLSVYWYQQSLDQGLQFLIQYYNGEERAKGNILERFSAQQFPDLHSELNLSSLELGDSALYFCASSVTGNEDSPLHFGNGTRLTVT.

The chain combines TRBV2 with TRBJ2-7; the D gene is possibly TRBD2 (5 bases). The germline CDR1 and CDR2 sequences are SNHLY and FYNNEI. CDR3 size: 15 residues. V was pared by 8 bases and J by 1 base, with 18 bases between. DNA of the CDR3: TGTGCCAGCGCGCAAGGGAGATTGGGGTCCTACGAGCAGTACTTC. Protein sequence: CASAQGRLGSYEQYF.

This clone was found a few times. V usage is TRBV11-2 and J usage is TRBJ1-6; 10 positions match TRBD1. J lost 7 bases, V lost 8 bases, and 5 bases had no gene match. From germline, CDR1 is SGHAT and CDR2 FQNNGV. The CDR3 loop spans 14 amino acids. This chain's CDR3 is CASGRDRGNSPLHF. Written as DNA, the CDR3 is TGTGCCAGCGGGAGGGACAGGGGAAATTCACCCCTCCACTTT.

The chain employs TRBV5-1 and TRBJ1-1, with 7 nucleotides matching TRBD1. CDR3 length equals 15 residues. Trimming removed 4 bases from V and 4 bases from J; junction bases left unmatched: 10. The germline V gene has CDR1 SGHRS and CDR2 YFSETQ. The CDR3 is CASSTEKNRGTEAFF. In DNA, the CDR3 is TGCGCCAGCAGCACCGAAAAAAACAGGGGCACTGAAGCTTTCTTT. The full variable domain, in which reference TRBV5-1 and TRBJ1-1 provide the parts outside the CDR3, is KAGVTQTPRYLIKTRGQQVTLSCSPISGHRSVSWYQQTPGQGLQFLFEYFSETQRNKGNFPGRFSGRQFSNSRSEMNVSTLELGDSALYLCASSTEKNRGTEAFFGQGTRLTVV.

The chain links TRBV6-5 to TRBJ2-7, with a possible D match to TRBD1 (6 bases). The CDR3 totals 12 residues. Germline loops: CDR1 MNHEY, CDR2 SVGAGI. V lost 7 bases and J lost 3, with 10 bases in between. CDR3 in DNA: TGTGCCAGCAACCGGGACAACTACGAGCAGTACTTC. Protein sequence: CASNRDNYEQYF.

V gene TRBV7-2 combines with J gene TRBJ2-1; D is unresolved. CDR3 length: 17 residues. CDR1 SGHTA and CDR2 FQGNSA come from the germline V gene. With 5 bases removed from V and 0 bases from J, the gap between germline ends came to 17 bases. The CDR3 nucleotides are TGTGCCAGCAGCCCTACTGTAGCACGCCTCTCCTACAATGAGCAGTTCTTC. It codes for CASSPTVARLSYNEQFF.

This clone was observed a handful of times. The chain uses TRBV25-1 and TRBJ2-6; TRBD1 aligns across 7 bases. Germline CDR1 is MGHDK and CDR2 is SYGVNS. The V and J ends lost 5 bases and 1 base, in that order; junction bases with no gene match: 2. The CDR3 runs to 15 residues. The CDR3 nucleotides are TGTGCCAGCAGTTTACAGGGGTCTGGGGCCAACGTCCTGACTTTC. Translation: CASSLQGSGANVLTF.

This clone appeared a few times. V and J are TRBV7-9 and TRBJ1-4; D perhaps matches TRBD1 (6 bases). CDR1 SEHNR and CDR2 FQNEAQ come from the germline V gene (reference sequence). V was pared by 2 bases and J by 5 bases, with 15 bases between. The CDR3 runs to 16 residues. The CDR3 protein is CASSLRQAVGNEKLFF. The CDR3 coding sequence is TGTGCCAGCAGCTTAAGACAGGCCGTGGGGAATGAAAAACTGTTTTTT.

This clone was seen a few times. This chain's CDR3 is CASSPNSNQPQHF. The CDR3 DNA sequence: TGTGCCAGCAGCCCAAATAGCAATCAGCCCCAGCATTTT. The rearrangement joins TRBV7-9 to TRBJ1-5; D is unclear. CDR1 is SEHNR and CDR2 is FQNEAQ in the germline V gene (reference sequence). V was pared by 5 bases and J by 0 bases, with 5 bases between. This CDR3 is built from 13 residues.